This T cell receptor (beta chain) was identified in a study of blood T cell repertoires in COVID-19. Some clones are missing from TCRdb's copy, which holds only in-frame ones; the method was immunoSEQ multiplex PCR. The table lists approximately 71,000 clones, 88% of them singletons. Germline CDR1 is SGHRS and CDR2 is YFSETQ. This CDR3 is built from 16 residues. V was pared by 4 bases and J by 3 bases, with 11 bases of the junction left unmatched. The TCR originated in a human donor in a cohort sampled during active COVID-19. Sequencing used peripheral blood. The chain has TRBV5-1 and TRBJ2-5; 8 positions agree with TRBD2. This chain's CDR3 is CASSRREAGGEETQYF. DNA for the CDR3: TGCGCCAGCAGCCGGAGGGAGGCGGGAGGTGAAGAGACCCAGTACTTC. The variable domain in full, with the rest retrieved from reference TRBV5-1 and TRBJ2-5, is KAGVTQTPRYLIKTRGQQVTLSCSPISGHRSVSWYQQTPGQGLQFLFEYFSETQRNKGNFPGRFSGRQFSNSRSEMNVSTLELGDSALYLCASSRREAGGEETQYFGPGTRLLVL.